One sample yielded the 8 T cell receptor beta chains listed below, sequenced in a study of molecular identifiers for immune sequencing clone quantification. TCRdb recomputed calls from the PCR reads with MiXCR, one row per CDR3 protein. The sample holds more than 300,000 distinct CDR3 sequences, around a fifth seen once. The sample was naive CD8+ T cells from blood, with Jurkat cell RNA spiked in. Subset denoted: FACS-sorted CD8+CD4-CCR7+CD45RA+ naive T cells. The receptors were sampled from a human donor in good health. Some libraries in this study had Jurkat cell RNA spiked in.

This clonotype occurred a few times. A much larger clone differs from this one at a single base, so this may be a read error. This chain uses TRBV4-1 with TRBJ2-4; 7 positions agree with TRBD1. The CDR3 consists of 15 residues. The germline V gene encodes CDR1 MGHRA and CDR2 YSYEKL. CDR3 residues: CASSQDPGTENIRYF. Here the CDR3 DNA reads TGCGCCAGCAGCCAGGATCCCGGGACAGAAAACATTCGGTACTTC.

The chain couples TRBV29-1 to TRBJ2-1; 9 bases agree with TRBD2. The germline V gene encodes CDR1 SQVTM and CDR2 ANQGSEA. V dropped 6 bases and J dropped 8; count of bases not matched to a gene: 11. The CDR3 totals 14 residues. The CDR3 DNA sequence: TGCAGCGTCTCGCTAGCGGGGAGGGGCGATGAGCAGTTCTTC. Its translation: CSVSLAGRGDEQFF.

This clonotype has just a few counts. V and J are TRBV3-1 and TRBJ2-7; D tentatively reads TRBD1 or TRBD2 (5 bases each). CDR1 and CDR2 (germline): LGHDT, YNNKEL (reference sequence). This CDR3 spans 14 amino acids. V lost 4 bases and J 5 bases, leaving 15 bases between the germline ends. The CDR3 DNA is TGTGCCAGCAGCCCAAAGGCGAGGGGCCACGAGCAGTACTTC. Its translation: CASSPKARGHEQYF.

This clonotype was seen a handful of times. The gene calls are TRBV11-3 and TRBJ2-1; D unclear. In germline, CDR1 is SGHNT, CDR2 YENEEA. The CDR3 runs 15 residues. V was shortened by 2 bases and J by 3 bases, with 11 bases between the two germline ends. The CDR3 loop reads CASSLKAANYNEQFF. The CDR3 region has the DNA TGTGCCAGCAGCTTAAAGGCAGCCAACTACAATGAGCAGTTCTTC. Supplemented by reference TRBV11-3 and TRBJ2-1, the full variable domain reads EAGVVQSPRYKIIEKKQPVAFWCNPISGHNTLYWYLQNLGQGPELLIRYENEEAVDDSQLPKDRFSAERLKGVDSTLKIQPAELGDSAVYLCASSLKAANYNEQFFGPGTRLTVL.

The sample holds many counts of this clonotype. V usage is TRBV6-5 and J usage is TRBJ2-3; D call uncertain. V shed 9 bases and J shed 3 bases, with 16 bases lying between them. The CDR3 is 14 amino acids. The germline V gene encodes CDR1 MNHEY and CDR2 SVGAGI. The CDR3: CASRASELTDTQYF. CDR3 coding DNA: TGTGCCAGTAGGGCGTCCGAACTTACAGATACGCAGTATTTT.

This clonotype was seen repeatedly, ten times or more. The chain recombines TRBV29-1 with TRBJ1-1; perhaps TRBD1 as D (5 bases). The V and J ends lost 7 bases and 9 bases respectively, with 15 bases between them. The CDR3 is made up of 11 amino acids. CDR1 SQVTM and CDR2 ANQGSEA come from the germline V gene. The CDR3, as DNA: TGCAGCGCCATAAGGGGAGGGCAAGCTTTCTTT. As protein: CSAIRGGQAFF. The complete variable domain, with remaining parts taken from reference TRBV29-1 and TRBJ1-1, reads SAVISQKPSRDICQRGTSLTIQCQVDSQVTMMFWYRQQPGQSLTLIATANQGSEATYESGFVIDKFPISRPNLTFSTLTVSNMSPEDSSIYLCSAIRGGQAFFGQGTRLTVV.

About this clonotype: A much bigger clone sits one base away, suggesting this may be a read error. This chain connects TRBV7-2 to TRBJ2-7; D not certain. Trimming cost V 6 bases and J 5 bases, with 17 bases left between them. This CDR3 region has 14 residues. The germline CDR1 and CDR2 sequences are SGHTA and FQGNSA. In DNA form, the CDR3 reads TGTGCCAGCAGGCCCAGCCGGCTTTTAGACGAGCAGTACTTC. This gives the protein CASRPSRLLDEQYF. Filled out from reference TRBV7-2 and TRBJ2-7, the complete variable domain reads GAGVSQSPSNKVTEKGKDVELRCDPISGHTALYWYRQSLGQGLEFLIYFQGNSAPDKSGLPSDRFSAERTGGSVSTLTIQRTQQEDSAVYLCASRPSRLLDEQYFGPGTRLTVT.

This clonotype was seen ten or more times. The chain uses TRBV5-6 and TRBJ1-1, with 9 bases lining up with TRBD1. The CDR3 length is 16 residues. With V trimmed by 4 bases and J by 4 bases, 11 bases remained unmatched. Germline values: CDR1 SGHDT, CDR2 YYEEEE. The CDR3 sequence: CASSVGTGRMITEAFF. The CDR3 nucleotides are TGTGCCAGCAGCGTGGGGACAGGGAGGATGATCACTGAAGCTTTCTTT.